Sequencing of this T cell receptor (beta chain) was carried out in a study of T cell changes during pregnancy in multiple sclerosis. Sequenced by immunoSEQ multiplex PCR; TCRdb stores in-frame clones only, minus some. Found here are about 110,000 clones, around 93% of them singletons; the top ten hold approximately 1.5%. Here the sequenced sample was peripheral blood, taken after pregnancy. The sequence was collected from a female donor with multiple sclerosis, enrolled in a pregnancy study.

This chain's CDR3 is CASSQEPDRFQPQHF. CDR3 bases: TGCGCCAGCAGCCAAGAACCTGATCGGTTTCAGCCCCAGCATTTT. This chain connects TRBV4-1 to TRBJ1-5, with D uncertain. The V end was cut by 0 bases, the J end by 6 bases, with 12 bases between. The CDR3 is 15 amino acids. The germline gives CDR1 MGHRA, CDR2 YSYEKL.